Shown below are 24 T cell receptor beta chains from a single sample sequenced in a study of control samples from healthy donors and cancer patients. The table came from immunoSEQ multiplex PCR; TCRdb's copy has only in-frame clones and leaves some out. This table holds 130,000 to 150,000 clones, over 85% found once. What was sequenced was blood. The receptor set was obtained from a man between 18 and 29 years old in good health.

The chain couples TRBV6-5 to TRBJ1-5, with D possibly TRBD1 on 5 matching bases. Germline CDR1 MNHEY, CDR2 SVGAGI. This CDR3 comprises 15 residues. Between the trimmed V and J ends, which lost 0 bases and 7 bases, there was a span of 13 bases. CDR3 amino acids: CASSYSREVGQPQHF. As DNA, the CDR3 is TGTGCCAGCAGTTACTCCAGGGAGGTGGGACAGCCCCAGCATTTT.

The chain combines TRBV30 with TRBJ2-6, with TRBD2 as a possible D gene (6 bases). V was shortened by 4 bases and J by 1 base, with 8 bases between the two germline ends. CDR3 length: 14 residues. The germline gives CDR1 GTSNPN, CDR2 SVGIG (reference sequence). This CDR3 is CAWTSGSGANVLTF. DNA for the CDR3: TGTGCCTGGACGAGCGGGTCTGGGGCCAACGTCCTGACTTTC.

This clone was seen a handful of times. The chain joins TRBV4-3 to TRBJ2-7; the D gene is possibly TRBD2 (5 bases). V was clipped by 0 bases and J by 7 bases, with 10 bases between them. Germline CDR1 is LGHNA and CDR2 is YSLEER. The CDR3 totals 13 residues. In DNA, the CDR3 is TGCGCCAGCAGCCAAGAACTAGTTTCGGAGCAGTACTTC. As protein: CASSQELVSEQYF.

V usage is TRBV7-3 and J usage is TRBJ2-3; 9 nucleotides agree with TRBD1. V gave up 6 bases and J gave up 2 bases; unmatched junction bases: 3. Looked up from germline, CDR1 is SGHTA and CDR2 is FQGTGA. The CDR3 loop spans 14 amino acids. CDR3 residues: CASSHRGHTDTQYF. For the CDR3, the DNA is TGTGCCAGCAGTCACAGGGGGCACACAGATACGCAGTATTTT.

The chain uses TRBV5-1 and TRBJ1-6, with unresolved D. The germline V gene encodes CDR1 SGHRS and CDR2 YFSETQ. This CDR3 spans 15 amino acids. V lost 4 bases, J lost 7 bases, and 15 bases lay in between. The CDR3 DNA follows: TGCGCCAGCAGCCCCGGGGTCCGGGCCAATTCACCCCTCCACTTT. Translated, it gives CASSPGVRANSPLHF.

In its sample, this clone was seen once. This rearrangement joins TRBV19 to TRBJ1-1, with a possible D match to TRBD1 (5 bases). Between the trimmed V and J ends, which lost 5 bases and 6 bases, there was a span of 10 bases. The CDR3 has 12 amino acids. CDR1 and CDR2 from the germline V gene are LNHDA and SQIVND (reference sequence). In nucleotides, the CDR3 is TGTGCCAGTAGTCTGACAGTGTCTGAAGCTTTCTTT. It specifies CASSLTVSEAFF.

The chain recombines TRBV11-2 with TRBJ1-3; unclear D gene. The germline CDR1 and CDR2 sequences are SGHAT and FQNNGV. V was trimmed by 1 base and J by 0 bases, leaving 4 bases between them. The CDR3 totals 14 residues. The CDR3 DNA follows: TGTGCCAGCAGCTTAGTAGTCTCTGGAAACACCATATATTTT. Its translation: CASSLVVSGNTIYF.

This rearrangement joins TRBV7-9 to TRBJ1-3; no clear D. The germline V gene encodes CDR1 SEHNR and CDR2 FQNEAQ (reference sequence). Trimming pared 5 bases from V and 0 bases from J, leaving 14 bases between. The CDR3 is 16 amino acids. CDR3 protein: CASSPLRRISGNTIYF. As DNA, the CDR3 is TGTGCCAGCAGCCCCCTTCGGCGGATCTCTGGAAACACCATATATTTT.

This chain uses TRBV27 with TRBJ1-1; TRBD1 is a possible D gene (5 bases). Per germline, CDR1 MNHEY and CDR2 SMNVEV (reference sequence). Trimming took 4 bases from V and 4 from J, leaving 13 bases between them. The CDR3 loop spans 14 amino acids. The DNA for the CDR3 is TGTGCCAGCAGTTACAACCGGGACTTCACTGAAGCTTTCTTT. Its translation is CASSYNRDFTEAFF.

The V and J genes are TRBV28 and TRBJ1-2, with 7 bases matching TRBD1. The CDR3 contains 16 residues. The germline gives CDR1 MDHEN, CDR2 SYDVKM. V trimming: 5 bases; J trimming: 7 bases; junction bases outside the gene matches: 16. Here the CDR3 reads CASSDPQTGLLPGYTF. The CDR3 nucleotides are TGTGCCAGCAGTGACCCCCAGACAGGGCTCCTCCCTGGCTACACCTTC.

The genes are TRBV6-1 and TRBJ2-7; tentatively, D is TRBD1 or TRBD2 (5 bases each). The V gene lost 3 bases and the J gene lost 2 bases, with 17 bases spanning the gap. CDR1 is MNHNS and CDR2 is SASEGT in the germline V gene. The CDR3 length is 16 residues. CDR3 DNA sequence: TGTGCCAGCAGTGAGTCCCCGTTGAGGGGCGCCTACGAGCAGTACTTC. Translation: CASSESPLRGAYEQYF.

This clone has only one observation. This sequence joins TRBV11-2 and TRBJ1-2; D gene ambiguous. Trimming took off 4 bases at V and 8 bases at J, with 20 bases between the two ends. Germline V gene data show CDR1 as SGHAT and CDR2 as FQNNGV. This CDR3 has 15 amino acids. CDR3 bases: TGTGCCAGCAGCTCACTAATGGGTAGGAGAGCGGGCTACACCTTC. It translates to CASSSLMGRRAGYTF.

The V gene is TRBV7-2, the J gene TRBJ2-1; 8 bases fit TRBD2. V lost 5 bases and J lost 3; bases outside the gene matches: 12. This CDR3 has 17 residues. Germline CDR1 reads SGHTA; CDR2 reads FQGNSA. As DNA, the CDR3 is TGTGCCAGCAGCCGGACCGGGGGGGGCTCCGGCTACAATGAGCAGTTCTTC. Protein product: CASSRTGGGSGYNEQFF.

This chain links TRBV19 with TRBJ2-7, with 11 bases aligning to TRBD2. Germline trimming cut 4 bases from V and 0 bases from J; bases unmatched to any gene: 5. This CDR3 region has 16 residues. Germline loops: CDR1 LNHDA, CDR2 SQIVND (reference sequence). DNA of the CDR3: TGTGCCAGTAGTACGGGACTAGCGGCGAGCTCCTACGAGCAGTACTTC. The encoded protein is CASSTGLAASSYEQYF. The variable domain in full, with the rest retrieved from reference TRBV19 and TRBJ2-7, is DGGITQSPKYLFRKEGQNVTLSCEQNLNHDAMYWYRQDPGQGLRLIYYSQIVNDFQKGDIAEGYSVSREKKESFPLTVTSAQKNPTAFYLCASSTGLAASSYEQYFGPGTRLTVT.

V is TRBV24-1 and J is TRBJ2-3; D call uncertain. The CDR3 contains 9 residues. Germline V gene data show CDR1 as KGHDR and CDR2 as SFDVKD. Here the CDR3 DNA reads TGTGGGGGCACAGATACGCAGTATTTT. Translation gives CGGTDTQYF.

The rearrangement links TRBV19 to TRBJ2-3, with 7 nucleotides matching TRBD1. With V trimmed by 9 bases and J by 2 bases, 11 bases remained unmatched. The CDR3 spans 15 residues. CDR1 and CDR2 from the germline V gene are LNHDA and SQIVND (reference sequence). The CDR3 sequence: CASRRDRHNTDTQYF. The DNA for the CDR3 is TGTGCCAGCAGACGGGACAGACACAACACAGATACGCAGTATTTT.

This chain uses TRBV18 with TRBJ1-1; the D is unclear. Deletions cut 2 bases from V and 6 bases from J, with 10 bases between. From germline, CDR1 is KGHSH and CDR2 LQKENI. There are 13 residues in the CDR3. For the CDR3, the DNA is TGTGCCAGCTCACCAGTCCGGGGAGCTGAAGCTTTCTTT. Its protein product is CASSPVRGAEAFF.

The gene calls are TRBV12-3 or TRBV12-4 and TRBJ1-2; D gene unclear. V shed 2 bases and J shed 2 bases, with 6 bases lying between them. The CDR3 runs to 13 residues. The CDR3 DNA is TGTGCCAGCAGTTTATTGCAGAACTATGGCTACACCTTC. This sequence encodes CASSLLQNYGYTF.

This clone was seen a single time. V gene TRBV11-1 combines with J gene TRBJ1-1; D is uncertain. Germline loops: CDR1 SGHAT, CDR2 FQDESV (reference sequence). Trimming took 1 base from V and 4 from J, leaving 16 bases between them. This CDR3 spans 16 amino acids. The CDR3 sequence is CASSLVPQVTGTEAFF. The CDR3 DNA sequence: TGTGCCAGCAGCTTAGTCCCTCAGGTCACGGGCACTGAAGCTTTCTTT. Filled out from reference TRBV11-1 and TRBJ1-1, the complete variable domain reads EAEVAQSPRYKITEKSQAVAFWCDPISGHATLYWYRQILGQGPELLVQFQDESVVDDSQLPKDRFSAERLKGVDSTLKIQPAELGDSAMYLCASSLVPQVTGTEAFFGQGTRLTVV.

This clone has only one observation. The chain is built from TRBV19 and TRBJ2-1, with D possibly TRBD2 on 5 matching bases. CDR3 length: 15 residues. Germline CDR1 reads LNHDA; CDR2 reads SQIVND (reference sequence). V lost 3 bases, J lost 6 bases, and 15 bases lay in between. DNA for the CDR3: TGTGCCAGTAGTATTGGCGTTCGGACTTTCAATGAGCAGTTCTTC. This translates into CASSIGVRTFNEQFF.

The chain uses TRBV7-2 and TRBJ2-3; 13 bases align to TRBD2. The CDR3 is 16 amino acids. V shed 4 bases, J shed 8 bases, and the junction held 9 bases outside the gene matches. CDR1 is SGHTA, CDR2 FQGNSA, per germline. CDR3 region: CASSWGLAGFGGTQYF. The CDR3 DNA sequence: TGTGCCAGCAGCTGGGGACTAGCGGGGTTCGGGGGTACGCAGTATTTT.

The chain has TRBV2 and TRBJ2-3, with 8 positions matching TRBD1. Germline V gives CDR1 SNHLY, CDR2 FYNNEI. The CDR3 extends over 15 amino acids. Germline trimming cut 7 bases from V and 6 bases from J; bases unmatched to any gene: 12. The CDR3 reads CASNGQGNIGDTQYF. The CDR3 nucleotides are TGTGCCAGCAATGGACAGGGCAACATTGGGGATACGCAGTATTTT.

The chain recombines TRBV12-5 with TRBJ2-2; no clear D. The CDR3 is made up of 11 amino acids. V lost 9 bases to trimming and J lost 6 bases, with 8 bases between them. The germline CDR1 and CDR2 sequences are LGHNT and FRNRAP. CDR3 nucleotide sequence: TGTGCTAGCCAAAGGGCCGGGGAGCTGTTTTTT. It yields the protein CASQRAGELFF.

This chain uses TRBV6-5 with TRBJ1-4, with 7 positions matching TRBD1. CDR3 length: 16 residues. V trimming: 2 bases; J trimming: 0 bases; junction bases outside the gene matches: 3. The germline V gene has CDR1 MNHEY and CDR2 SVGAGI. The CDR3 DNA is TGTGCCAGCAGTTACGCACAGGGGACAACTAATGAAAAACTGTTTTTT. This codes for CASSYAQGTTNEKLFF.